One and the same sample provided the 14 T cell receptor beta chains below, sequenced in a study of shared clonotypes between healthy human individuals (dated by TCRdb to the early 2020s). Libraries were prepared through the immunoSEQ multiplex PCR assay. TCRdb holds this immuneACCESS table with in-frame rearrangements only. Some clones are missing; in checked studies, unresolved V genes explain under half, and the rest has no known cause. This sample holds millions of clones; 90% to 95% were observed only once. In total, the top ten clones hold 0.1% to 0.15% of the sample. Source material: naive CD4+ T cells sorted from blood. The cell subset or site label here, explained by the study, means: CD45RA+ positively selected. These receptors were collected from a man aged 18-30 years in good health.

This sequence joins TRBV27 and TRBJ2-2; D is perhaps TRBD2 (6 bases). Germline-derived CDR1 and CDR2 are MNHEY and SMNVEV (reference sequence). This CDR3 spans 16 amino acids. V gave up 8 bases and J gave up 6 bases, with 22 bases separating them. The CDR3 is CASGNLRGGYAGELFF. The CDR3, as DNA: TGTGCCAGCGGAAACCTTCGCGGAGGGTATGCCGGGGAGCTGTTTTTT.

The chain recombines TRBV5-4 with TRBJ1-2; weak D call: TRBD1 (5 bases). Deletions cut 0 bases from V and 7 bases from J, with 7 bases between. Germline V gene lookup returns CDR1 SGHNT and CDR2 YYREEE (reference sequence). This CDR3 contains 12 residues. The chain's CDR3 is CASSLAQVGYTF. CDR3 DNA: TGTGCCAGCAGCTTGGCACAGGTTGGCTACACCTTC.

J is TRBJ2-3 and V is TRBV6-5; TRBD1 or TRBD2 may be the D gene (5 bases each). Trimming left V 7 bases short and J 3 bases short, with 14 bases between. Germline-derived CDR1 and CDR2 are MNHEY and SVGAGI. The CDR3 has 14 amino acids. The DNA of the CDR3 is TGTGCCAGCACCGCAGGGAGAATGACAGATACGCAGTATTTT. Translated, it gives CASTAGRMTDTQYF.

The V call is TRBV7-9, the J call TRBJ2-7; D gene uncertain. Germline CDR1 reads SEHNR; CDR2 reads FQNEAQ (reference sequence). The CDR3 length is 15 residues. Trimming took 3 bases from V and 2 from J, leaving 14 bases between them. The CDR3 coding sequence is TGTGCCAGCAGCTTCATCCACGAGACCCCCTACGAGCAGTACTTC. Translating gives CASSFIHETPYEQYF.

The chain combines TRBV13 with TRBJ1-4; possible D gene TRBD1, 6 bases. V shed 5 bases and J shed 8 bases, with 24 bases lying between them. The CDR3 contains 17 residues. Germline lookup yields CDR1 PRHDT and CDR2 FYEKMQ (reference sequence). The CDR3: CASSPGGTGPEREKLFF. The CDR3 DNA reads as TGTGCCAGCAGCCCCGGGGGCACGGGGCCTGAGAGGGAAAAACTGTTTTTT. Full variable domain (outside the CDR3, taken from reference TRBV13 and TRBJ1-4): AAGVIQSPRHLIKEKRETATLKCYPIPRHDTVYWYQQGPGQDPQFLISFYEKMQSDKGSIPDRFSAQQFSDYHSELNMSSLELGDSALYFCASSPGGTGPEREKLFFGSGTQLSVL.

In the case of this clone: The sample has other DNA sequences that encode this CDR3 too. This chain uses TRBV5-1 with TRBJ2-7; D not resolved. The CDR3 spans 12 residues. Trimming pared 1 base from V and 3 bases from J, leaving 5 bases between. Germline CDR1 and CDR2: SGHRS and YFSETQ. CDR3 DNA sequence: TGCGCCAGCAGCTTGTCTGTCTACGAGCAGTACTTC. Residues: CASSLSVYEQYF.

The chain employs TRBV5-6 and TRBJ2-4; D ambiguous. V shed 0 bases and J shed 6 bases, with 7 bases lying between them. This CDR3 has 13 amino acids. Germline V gene lookup returns CDR1 SGHDT and CDR2 YYEEEE. CDR3 bases: TGTGCCAGCAGCTTGGGGAAGGGAAACATTCAGTACTTC. Its translation: CASSLGKGNIQYF.

The chain employs TRBV9 and TRBJ1-2, with 7 nucleotides matching TRBD1. The CDR3 spans 17 residues. The V gene's germline CDR1 is SGDLS and CDR2 YYNGEE. V trimming: 0 bases; J trimming: 3 bases; junction bases outside the gene matches: 11. In DNA form, the CDR3 reads TGTGCCAGCAGCGTAGGGGGGCATGACAGGGTTGACTATGGCTACACCTTC. Translating gives CASSVGGHDRVDYGYTF.

The rearrangement links TRBV18 to TRBJ1-1; TRBD1 might be the D (5 bases). This CDR3 comprises 14 residues. Germline lookup yields CDR1 KGHSH and CDR2 LQKENI. Trimming shortened V by 3 bases and J by 4 bases, and 12 bases separated the two germline ends. CDR3 sequence: CASSPSLRGTEAFF. The CDR3 DNA follows: TGTGCCAGCTCACCTTCTTTAAGGGGCACTGAAGCTTTCTTT. The full variable domain, in which reference TRBV18 and TRBJ1-1 provide the parts outside the CDR3, is NAGVMQNPRHLVRRRGQEARLRCSPMKGHSHVYWYRQLPEEGLKFMVYLQKENIIDESGMPKERFSAEFPKEGPSILRIQQVVRGDSAAYFCASSPSLRGTEAFFGQGTRLTVV.

The chain employs TRBV10-3 and TRBJ1-1; 8 positions match TRBD1. V lost 0 bases, J lost 2 bases, and 5 bases stayed unmatched. The CDR3 contains 16 residues. Germline V gene sequence: CDR1 ENHRY, CDR2 SYGVKD. DNA for the CDR3: TGTGCCATCAGTGAGTCCTTTGGACAGGGTAACACTGAAGCTTTCTTT. It specifies CAISESFGQGNTEAFF.

This clone has only one observation. The chain recombines TRBV11-1 with TRBJ2-7; no definite D call. The germline gives CDR1 SGHAT, CDR2 FQDESV (reference sequence). Trimming pared 6 bases from V and 0 bases from J, leaving 12 bases between. This CDR3 is 14 amino acids long. The CDR3 coding sequence is TGTGCCAGCAGATCAGGTCCAGACTCCTACGAGCAGTACTTC. Its translation is CASRSGPDSYEQYF.

The rearrangement uses TRBV5-4 and TRBJ2-5, with D perhaps being TRBD1 or TRBD2 (6 bases each). CDR3 length: 15 residues. Germline-derived CDR1 and CDR2 are SGHNT and YYREEE (reference sequence). Between the trimmed V and J ends, which lost 4 bases and 2 bases, there was a span of 15 bases. The CDR3 nucleotides read TGTGCCAGCAGCCCAAATCGGGGGCAGCAAGAGACCCAGTACTTC. Amino acid sequence: CASSPNRGQQETQYF.

V gene TRBV9 combines with J gene TRBJ1-1, with no clear D. CDR1 is SGDLS, CDR2 YYNGEE, per germline. With 0 bases removed from V and 3 bases from J, the gap between germline ends came to 9 bases. The CDR3 is made up of 14 amino acids. DNA for the CDR3: TGTGCCAGCAGCGTAGAGGATCCCTACACTGAAGCTTTCTTT. It is translated as CASSVEDPYTEAFF. Supplemented by reference TRBV9 and TRBJ1-1, the full variable domain reads DSGVTQTPKHLITATGQRVTLRCSPRSGDLSVYWYQQSLDQGLQFLIQYYNGEERAKGNILERFSAQQFPDLHSELNLSSLELGDSALYFCASSVEDPYTEAFFGQGTRLTVV.

This chain links TRBV18 with TRBJ2-2, with TRBD1 matching 9 bases. Germline V gene data show CDR1 as KGHSH and CDR2 as LQKENI. This CDR3 is 16 amino acids long. V was clipped by 4 bases and J by 2 bases; unmatched bases: 5. CDR3 nucleotide sequence: TGTGCCAGCTCACTCCCGGGACAGGGAAACACCGGGGAGCTGTTTTTT. The encoded protein is CASSLPGQGNTGELFF.